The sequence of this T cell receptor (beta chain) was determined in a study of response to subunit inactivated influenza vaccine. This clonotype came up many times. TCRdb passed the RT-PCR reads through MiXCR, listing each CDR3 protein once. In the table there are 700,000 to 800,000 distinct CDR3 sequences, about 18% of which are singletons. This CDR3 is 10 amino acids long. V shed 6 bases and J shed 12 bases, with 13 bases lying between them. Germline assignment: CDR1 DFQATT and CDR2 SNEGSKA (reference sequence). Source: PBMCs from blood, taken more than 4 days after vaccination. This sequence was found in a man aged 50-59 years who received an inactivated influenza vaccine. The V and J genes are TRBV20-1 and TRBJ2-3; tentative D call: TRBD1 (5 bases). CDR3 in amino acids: CSARGNRQYF. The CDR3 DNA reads TGCAGTGCAAGGGGCAACCGCCAGTATTTT.